This T cell receptor beta chain was documented in a study of cytomegalovirus exposure and HLA in healthy donors. Whole-study context: The approximately 710 first-cohort repertoires and the approximately 110 validation repertoires shared the same platform, a later analysis reported.

Details on this clone: Antigen specificity is unknown.

V trimming: 0 bases; J trimming: 7 bases; junction bases outside the gene matches: 6. This CDR3 is built from 15 residues. Germline values: CDR1 SNHLY, CDR2 FYNNEI. The repertoire was sequenced with immunoSEQ multiplex PCR; TCRdb's copy has only in-frame clones and lacks some. Of roughly 170,000 clones in the sample, approximately 84% were seen once. The study's findings and limits: According to a subsequent analysis, TCR clusters from the first cohort were inclined to appear together in the 120 validation repertoires.

Sequencing used PBMCs. V is TRBV2 and J is TRBJ1-2; TRBD1 matches 9 bases. This sequence was found in a woman in her late teens or twenties in good health and CMV-seropositive. CDR3 sequence: CASSEAPGQGFGYTF. The CDR3 DNA reads as TGTGCCAGCAGTGAAGCGCCGGGACAGGGTTTTGGCTACACCTTC. Full variable domain (missing parts from reference TRBV2 and TRBJ1-2): EPEVTQTPSHQVTQMGQEVILRCVPISNHLYFYWYRQILGQKVEFLVSFYNNEISEKSEIFDDQFSVERPDGSNFTLKIRSTKLEDSAMYFCASSEAPGQGFGYTFGSGTRLTVV.